This is a list of T cell receptor beta chains from one sample in a study of T cells in Graves' hyperthyroidism and ophthalmopathy. Using its own MiXCR run on the multiplex PCR reads, TCRdb lists one record per CDR3 protein. The repertoire consists of roughly 380,000 distinct CDR3 sequences, with approximately 15% occurring once and the leading ten covering 4% to 6.5%. Sequencing used blood. The receptor set was obtained from a woman under 30 with Graves' hyperthyroidism. Each CDR3 is given with its conserved first and last residue. The D gene is left open where the match is weak. Clone size is shown for a subset of rows, as once, few, many or a class of expanded clone.

v_call,clone_size,j_call,d_call,cdr3_nt,cdr3_aa
TRBV11-2,many,TRBJ2-7,TRBD2,TGTGCCAGCAGCTTAGCTGGGGGGGAAACCTACGAGCAGTACTTC,CASSLAGGETYEQYF
TRBV28,few,TRBJ1-2,TRBD1,TGTGCCAGCAGTTTAGGCAGGGGGGACCTCTATGGCTACACCTTC,CASSLGRGDLYGYTF
TRBV12-3/TRBV12-4,many,TRBJ1-2,TRBD1,TGTGCCAGCAGTGATCCCCGACAGGGGAACTATGGCTACACCTTC,CASSDPRQGNYGYTF
TRBV28,many,TRBJ2-7,NA,TGTGCCAGCAGTTTAAACTACGAGCAGTACTTC,CASSLNYEQYF
TRBV28,NA,TRBJ2-2,NA,TGTGCCAGCACCCCGGTCAACACCGGGGAGCTGTTTTTT,CASTPVNTGELFF
TRBV9,few,TRBJ2-3,TRBD1,TGTGCCAGCAGCGCTAGACAGGGGGCTGAGGATACGCAGTATTTT,CASSARQGAEDTQYF
TRBV24-1,many,TRBJ2-1,NA,TGTGCCACCAGTCGGGGAGGGGGCGCCGAGTACAATGAGCAGTTCTTC,CATSRGGGAEYNEQFF
TRBV19,NA,TRBJ1-1,NA,TGTGCCAGTAGTATTAAGGGGCACACTGAAGCTTTCTTT,CASSIKGHTEAFF
TRBV4-2,NA,TRBJ2-1,NA,TGTGCCAGCAGCCCGGGACATGGGGCTGATAATGAGCAGTTCTTC,CASSPGHGADNEQFF
TRBV5-6,many,TRBJ1-2,TRBD1,TGTGCCAGCAGCTTGTTTCTAGGACAGGGGTTCAGTGGCTACACCTTC,CASSLFLGQGFSGYTF
TRBV28,many,TRBJ2-3,TRBD2,TGTGCCAGCAGTTTCGGGACTAGCGTAGATACGCAGTATTTT,CASSFGTSVDTQYF
TRBV12-3/TRBV12-4,many,TRBJ2-1,TRBD1,TGTGCCAGCAGTTCTCGTTGGGGACAGGGTCAAAATGAGCAGTTCTTC,CASSSRWGQGQNEQFF
TRBV3-1,many,TRBJ2-5,NA,TGTGCCAGCAGCCAAGCGGTCAGAGCAGAGACCCAGTACTTC,CASSQAVRAETQYF
TRBV27,NA,TRBJ1-6,TRBD1,TGTGCCAGCAGAATCCGGACAGGGGGGCGAAATTCACCCCTCCACTTT,CASRIRTGGRNSPLHF
TRBV20-1,many,TRBJ1-1,NA,TGCAGTGCTAGAGGGCAGGGGTATGAAGCTTTCTTT,CSARGQGYEAFF
TRBV28,many,TRBJ1-5,TRBD1,TGTGCCAGCAGTCCGGACAGGGGGAGAAATCAGCCCCAGCATTTT,CASSPDRGRNQPQHF
TRBV18,few,TRBJ1-5,TRBD1,TGTGCCAGCTCACCGGGACAGGGATTTGCTAGCAATCAGCCCCAGCATTTT,CASSPGQGFASNQPQHF
TRBV6-1,many,TRBJ2-2,TRBD1,TGTGCCAGCAGTGGATCCGGGACAGGGAATTGGAACACCGGGGAGCTGTTTTTT,CASSGSGTGNWNTGELFF
TRBV10-1,few,TRBJ1-4,TRBD1,TGCGCCAGCATCAGGACAGGGGTGTACGAAAAACTGTTTTTT,CASIRTGVYEKLFF
TRBV19,NA,TRBJ2-1,NA,TGTGCTAGTAGTATGAGCAGGGGCCACTACAATGAGCAGTCCTTC,CASSMSRGHYNEQSF
TRBV12-3/TRBV12-4,many,TRBJ1-5,NA,TGTGCCAGCAGGCTTGGTAGCAATCAGCCCCAGCATTTT,CASRLGSNQPQHF
TRBV10-2,many,TRBJ2-1,NA,TGCGCCAGCAGTGAGCGAGGTGAGCAGTTCTTC,CASSERGEQFF
TRBV20-1,NA,TRBJ2-5,TRBD2,TGCAGTGCTAGTCCACTAGCGGGAAGGGAGGAGACCCAGTACTTC,CSASPLAGREETQYF
TRBV10-1,many,TRBJ2-7,TRBD1,TGCGCCAGCAGTGACTTGACAGGGGGCTCTTCAAACGAGCAGTACTTC,CASSDLTGGSSNEQYF
TRBV20-1,many,TRBJ2-2,NA,TGCAGTGCTAGAGATGGCGAAACCGGGGAGCTGTTTTTT,CSARDGETGELFF
TRBV7-8,many,TRBJ2-7,TRBD2,TGTGCCAGCAGCTTAGCCGGGACTAACTACGAGCAGTACTTC,CASSLAGTNYEQYF
TRBV9,many,TRBJ1-2,NA,TGTGCCAGCAGCGTTGGTGGATCCTATGGCTACACCTTC,CASSVGGSYGYTF
TRBV4-1,few,TRBJ2-7,TRBD1,TGCGCCAGCAGCCAAGACTTCCGGACAGGCAAGGACGAGCAGTACTTC,CASSQDFRTGKDEQYF
TRBV20-1,NA,TRBJ2-7,TRBD2,TGCAGTGCGCACATACTAGCGGGGTCCTACGAGCAGTACTTC,CSAHILAGSYEQYF
TRBV12-3/TRBV12-4,NA,TRBJ2-2,TRBD1,TGTGCCAGCAGCCGGACAGGACGAGGGACCGGGGAGCTGTTTTTT,CASSRTGRGTGELFF
TRBV14,NA,TRBJ2-1,NA,TGTGCCAGCAGCCAAGAGAGGGCTAGCAATGAGCAGTTCTTC,CASSQERASNEQFF
TRBV6-2/TRBV6-3,many,TRBJ2-7,TRBD2,TGTGCCAGCACGACTAGCGGGATCTACGAGCAGTACTTC,CASTTSGIYEQYF
TRBV20-1,many,TRBJ2-2,TRBD2,TGCAGTGCTAGAGATCTCCGCGCGGGAGACACCGGGGAGCTGTTTTTT,CSARDLRAGDTGELFF
TRBV7-9,many,TRBJ2-7,TRBD1,TGTGCCAGCAGCTTACCCGGGACAGGGGACTACGAGCAGTACTTC,CASSLPGTGDYEQYF
TRBV7-8,many,TRBJ2-7,NA,TGTGCCAGCAGCTCCAGGCTTGCCTACGAGCAGTACTTC,CASSSRLAYEQYF
TRBV18,many,TRBJ1-6,TRBD1,TGTGCCAGCTCACCGGACGACAGGGGTAATTCACCCCTCCACTTT,CASSPDDRGNSPLHF
TRBV10-1,NA,TRBJ2-5,NA,TGCGCCAGCAGTGAGTCATCCGGGCACCCAGAGACCCAGTACTTC,CASSESSGHPETQYF
TRBV4-1,few,TRBJ2-7,NA,TGCGCCAGCAGCCAAGATGATCGCTACGAGCAGTACTTC,CASSQDDRYEQYF
TRBV7-2,many,TRBJ1-1,NA,TGTGCCAGCAGCCGGGACGGGAACACTGAAGCTTTCTTT,CASSRDGNTEAFF
TRBV5-1,NA,TRBJ2-2,NA,TGCGCCAGCAGCTTGGACGGCGGGAACGCCGGGAAGCTGTTTTTT,CASSLDGGNAGKLFF
TRBV5-1,NA,TRBJ1-3,TRBD1,TGCGCCAGCAGACATGTGGGGACAGCTGGAAACACCATATATTTT,CASRHVGTAGNTIYF
TRBV27,NA,TRBJ1-6,NA,TGTGCCAGCAGTTTACAGGTTAATTCACCCCTCCACTTT,CASSLQVNSPLHF
TRBV7-9,NA,TRBJ2-1,TRBD1,TGTGCCAGCACCAAGGGACAGGTACACAATGAGCAGTTCTTC,CASTKGQVHNEQFF
TRBV20-1,few,TRBJ2-2,NA,TGCAGTGCCCCCGTCCGTGGGCGAGACGTGGGGGAGCTGTTTTTT,CSAPVRGRDVGELFF
TRBV25-1,many,TRBJ2-5,NA,TGTGCCAGCAGTGAATCCGTCGGGGGAGAGACCCAGTACTTC,CASSESVGGETQYF
TRBV9,few,TRBJ2-7,NA,TGTGCCAGCAGCGAGGGGACACTTCTCTACGAGCAGTACTTC,CASSEGTLLYEQYF
TRBV6-5,few,TRBJ1-2,TRBD1,TGTGCCAGCAGTTACCCGGGACAGGGGAACGTTGGCTACACCTTC,CASSYPGQGNVGYTF
TRBV6-1,many,TRBJ2-7,TRBD1,TGTGCCAGCAGGGAAGGCGCGGGGACAGGGAGCCACGAGCAGTACTTC,CASREGAGTGSHEQYF
TRBV20-1,few,TRBJ2-1,NA,TGCAGTGCTTGGTCTAGCCGAAGCTACAATGAGCAGTTCTTC,CSAWSSRSYNEQFF